Below, one TCR beta chain is given with its context. Its cognate antigen is unknown. The source of the sample is a study of cytotoxic CD8 clonotypes in ibrutinib-treated CLL. For the study at large: Included were 11 to 12 relapsed/refractory and about 15 treatment-naive patients, of whom 17 were IGHV unmutated. Whole-study results and caveats: Baseline levels were approached again at progression, after clonality had risen at ibrutinib response. Researchers report that baseline clonality outpaced age-matched healthy donors and tracked circulating CD8+ T-cell counts.

Assay: immunoSEQ multiplex PCR; the TCRdb copy retains only in-frame clones and omits some. The top ten hold about 13% of the sample, which has about 150,000 clones, roughly three quarters seen once. The clonotype originates from a human donor with chronic lymphocytic leukemia. The material sequenced was PBMCs, taken after 12 months of ibrutinib treatment.

The CDR3 nucleotides read TGTGCCAGCAGCTTTAGCGGGAGCCCGCAAGAGACCCAGTACTTC. Its protein is CASSFSGSPQETQYF. V and J are TRBV7-9 and TRBJ2-5; 9 bases are shared with TRBD2. With 3 bases clipped from V and 2 bases from J, the junction kept 4 bases outside the gene matches. The CDR3 sequence is 15 residues long. Germline V gene sequence: CDR1 SEHNR, CDR2 FQNEAQ (reference sequence).